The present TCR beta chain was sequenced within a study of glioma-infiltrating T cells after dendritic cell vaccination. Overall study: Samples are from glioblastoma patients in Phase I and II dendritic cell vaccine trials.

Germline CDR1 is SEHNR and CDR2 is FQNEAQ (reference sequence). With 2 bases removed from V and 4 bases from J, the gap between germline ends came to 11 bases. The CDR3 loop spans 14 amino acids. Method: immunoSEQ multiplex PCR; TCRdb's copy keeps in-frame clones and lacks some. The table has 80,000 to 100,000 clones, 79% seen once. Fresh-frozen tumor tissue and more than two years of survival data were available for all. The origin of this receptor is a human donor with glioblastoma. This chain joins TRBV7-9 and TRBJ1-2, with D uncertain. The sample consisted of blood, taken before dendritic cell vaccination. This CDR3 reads CASSLSSTVYGYTF. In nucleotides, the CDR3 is TGTGCCAGCAGCTTATCCTCCACAGTCTATGGCTACACCTTC.